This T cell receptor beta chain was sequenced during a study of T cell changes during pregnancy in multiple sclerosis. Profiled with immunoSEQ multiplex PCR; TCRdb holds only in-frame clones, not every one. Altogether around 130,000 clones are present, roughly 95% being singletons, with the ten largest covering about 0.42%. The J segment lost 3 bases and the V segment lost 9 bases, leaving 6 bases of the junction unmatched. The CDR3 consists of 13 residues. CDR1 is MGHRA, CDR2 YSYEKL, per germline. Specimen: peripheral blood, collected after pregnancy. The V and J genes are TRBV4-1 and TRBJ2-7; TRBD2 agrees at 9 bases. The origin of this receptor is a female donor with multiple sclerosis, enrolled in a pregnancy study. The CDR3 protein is CASSTSGLYEQYF. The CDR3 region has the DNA TGCGCCAGTTCGACTAGCGGCCTCTACGAGCAGTACTTC.